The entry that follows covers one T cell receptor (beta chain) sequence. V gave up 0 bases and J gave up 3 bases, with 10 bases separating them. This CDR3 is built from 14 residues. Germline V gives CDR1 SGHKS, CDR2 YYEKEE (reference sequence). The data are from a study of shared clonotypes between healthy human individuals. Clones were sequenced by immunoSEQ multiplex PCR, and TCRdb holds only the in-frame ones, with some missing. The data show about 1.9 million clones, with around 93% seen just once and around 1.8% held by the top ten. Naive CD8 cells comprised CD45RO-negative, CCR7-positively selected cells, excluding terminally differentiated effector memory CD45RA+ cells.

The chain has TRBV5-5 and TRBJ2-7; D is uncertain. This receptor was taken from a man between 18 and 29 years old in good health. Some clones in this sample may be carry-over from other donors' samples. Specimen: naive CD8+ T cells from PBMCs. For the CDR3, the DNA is TGTGCCAGCAGCTTGGCCAGGTCGGTCTACGAGCAGTACTTC. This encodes CASSLARSVYEQYF.